The 30 T cell receptor beta chains below come from one sample, sequenced in a study of cytomegalovirus exposure and HLA in healthy donors. In the PCR, 60 Vbeta and 13 Jbeta primers were used. Generated by immunoSEQ multiplex PCR, the TCRdb table keeps only in-frame clones and is missing some. The sample consists of about 200,000 clones, around 64% of them appearing once. The sequencing sample was made of PBMCs. The receptor set was obtained from a man between 40 and 49 years old in good health and CMV-seropositive.

This clone has a handful of counts. The V and J genes are TRBV5-1 and TRBJ2-2; 11 nucleotides align to TRBD2. CDR3 size: 18 residues. V lost 0 bases, J lost 5 bases, and 9 bases stayed unmatched. Germline V lookup: CDR1 SGHRS, CDR2 YFSETQ. The chain's CDR3 is CASSLDIAGGIQTGELFF. The DNA of the CDR3 is TGCGCCAGCAGCTTGGATATAGCGGGGGGGATTCAAACCGGGGAGCTGTTTTTT.

The V and J genes are TRBV5-4 and TRBJ2-5, with a tentative D call TRBD2 (5 bases). Trimming took off 2 bases at V and 4 bases at J, with 15 bases between the two ends. The CDR3 has 15 amino acids. Germline lookup yields CDR1 SGHNT and CDR2 YYREEE (reference sequence). CDR3 in amino acids: CASSLGGAAVETQYF. The DNA of the CDR3 is TGTGCCAGCAGCTTAGGCGGAGCGGCCGTAGAGACCCAGTACTTC.

This clone appeared a few times. The V call is TRBV6-1, the J call TRBJ2-5; D not resolved. The CDR3 is made up of 12 amino acids. The ends were cut back, 2 bases at V and 5 bases at J, with 6 bases in the middle. The germline gives CDR1 MNHNS, CDR2 SASEGT. CDR3 nucleotides: TGTGCCAGCAGTGAATCCTCGGAGACCCAGTACTTC. Residues: CASSESSETQYF.

The rearrangement uses TRBV19 and TRBJ2-6, with TRBD1 identical over 7 bases. The ends lost 5 bases at V and 1 base at J; junction bases unmatched: 8. The CDR3 covers 17 residues. CDR1 and CDR2 from the germline V gene are LNHDA and SQIVND (reference sequence). CDR3 DNA sequence: TGTGCCAGTAGTTTATCCCGGGACAGATCTGGGGCCAACGTCCTGACTTTC. Protein product: CASSLSRDRSGANVLTF.

The chain is built from TRBV2 and TRBJ2-7; perhaps TRBD1 as D (6 bases). V was shortened by 6 bases and J by 1 base, with 13 bases between the two germline ends. This CDR3 contains 14 residues. CDR1 and CDR2 (germline): SNHLY, FYNNEI. The CDR3 coding sequence is TGTGCCAGCAGGGGGCCGGACAGATCCTACGAGCAGTACTTC. Translation: CASRGPDRSYEQYF.

This chain joins TRBV4-1 and TRBJ2-7; TRBD1 agrees at 7 bases. The ends lost 0 bases at V and 2 bases at J; junction bases unmatched: 4. Per germline, CDR1 MGHRA and CDR2 YSYEKL. The CDR3 covers 15 residues. The CDR3 DNA follows: TGCGCCAGCAGCCAAGAAGAGGGGACAGCCTACGAGCAGTACTTC. This translates into CASSQEEGTAYEQYF.

This clone has just a few counts. The chain links TRBV5-1 to TRBJ1-1; TRBD1 agrees at 8 bases. The CDR3 runs to 14 residues. The junction had 1 base not matched to a gene; V was cut back by 2 bases and J by 1 base. Germline lookup yields CDR1 SGHRS and CDR2 YFSETQ. DNA for the CDR3: TGCGCCAGCAGCTTCAGGGGGCAGAACACTGAAGCTTTCTTT. Translating it yields CASSFRGQNTEAFF.

The chain uses TRBV7-7 and TRBJ2-2; unclear D gene. Per the germline V gene, CDR1 is SSHAT and CDR2 is FNYEAQ (reference sequence). CDR3 length: 12 amino acids. V was clipped by 5 bases and J by 4 bases, with 5 bases between them. CDR3 loop: CASSPGTGELFF. CDR3 coding DNA: TGTGCCAGCAGCCCCGGCACCGGGGAGCTGTTTTTT.

This clone appeared a single time. This chain joins TRBV5-4 and TRBJ1-1; tentatively, D is TRBD1 (5 bases). The germline V gene encodes CDR1 SGHNT and CDR2 YYREEE (reference sequence). The CDR3 consists of 16 residues. V lost 4 bases to trimming and J lost 3 bases, with 19 bases between them. The CDR3, as DNA: TGTGCCAGCAGCCCGGCGCGGGGCAGGCTCTACACTGAAGCTTTCTTT. Translation: CASSPARGRLYTEAFF. Full variable domain (missing parts from reference TRBV5-4 and TRBJ1-1): ETGVTQSPTHLIKTRGQQVTLRCSSQSGHNTVSWYQQALGQGPQFIFQYYREEENGRGNFPPRFSGLQFPNYSSELNVNALELDDSALYLCASSPARGRLYTEAFFGQGTRLTVV.

The rearrangement links TRBV9 to TRBJ2-2, with D possibly matching TRBD2 (7 bases). Germline CDR1 is SGDLS and CDR2 is YYNGEE. The CDR3 has 14 amino acids. V lost 7 bases, J lost 4 bases, and 14 bases lay in between. CDR3: CASRPGGLTGELFF. The DNA for the CDR3 is TGTGCCAGCCGCCCGGGGGGCCTCACCGGGGAGCTGTTTTTT.

The CDR3 DNA is TGCGCCAGCAGCCAAGATTTAGGAGCGGGGGGCCACACAGATACGCAGTATTTT. This gives the protein CASSQDLGAGGHTDTQYF. The chain has TRBV4-1 and TRBJ2-3, with TRBD2 matching over 9 bases. The ends lost 0 bases at V and 2 bases at J; junction bases unmatched: 9. From germline, CDR1 is MGHRA and CDR2 YSYEKL. The CDR3 sequence is 18 residues long.

The chain couples TRBV11-2 to TRBJ2-7; tentatively, D is TRBD2 (5 bases). Trimming cost V 5 bases and J 2 bases, with 10 bases left between them. The CDR3 extends over 13 amino acids. Germline loops: CDR1 SGHAT, CDR2 FQNNGV. This CDR3 reads CASSQTRTYEQYF. The DNA of the CDR3 is TGTGCCAGCAGCCAAACTAGGACCTACGAGCAGTACTTC.

The chain has TRBV11-3 and TRBJ2-7; 12 bases are a match to TRBD1. Trimming at V came to 5 bases and at J to 0 bases, leaving 5 bases not matched to a gene. The CDR3 consists of 16 residues. Germline CDR1 is SGHNT and CDR2 is YENEEA. The CDR3 protein is CASSPGQGAASYEQYF. The CDR3 region has the DNA TGTGCCAGCAGCCCGGGACAGGGGGCTGCCTCCTACGAGCAGTACTTC. Full variable domain (rest looked up from reference TRBV11-3 and TRBJ2-7): EAGVVQSPRYKIIEKKQPVAFWCNPISGHNTLYWYLQNLGQGPELLIRYENEEAVDDSQLPKDRFSAERLKGVDSTLKIQPAELGDSAVYLCASSPGQGAASYEQYFGPGTRLTVT.

The CDR3 spells CASNTGGEGDQPQHF. The DNA of the CDR3 is TGTGCCAGTAATACAGGGGGCGAAGGTGATCAGCCCCAGCATTTT. This chain joins TRBV19 and TRBJ1-5; the match to TRBD1 covers 9 bases. This CDR3 region has 15 residues. Germline V gene sequence: CDR1 LNHDA, CDR2 SQIVND (reference sequence). The J segment lost 5 bases and the V segment lost 7 bases, leaving 9 bases of the junction unmatched.

The chain employs TRBV6-6 and TRBJ1-4; unclear D gene. The CDR3 extends over 15 amino acids. V was shortened by 2 bases and J by 8 bases, with 15 bases between the two germline ends. CDR1 is MNHNY, CDR2 SVGAGI, per germline (reference sequence). The CDR3 protein is CASSYAGGRQEKLFF. The DNA for the CDR3 is TGTGCCAGCAGTTACGCGGGAGGACGGCAAGAAAAACTGTTTTTT.

The chain is built from TRBV7-9 and TRBJ2-7, with 9 positions matching TRBD1. The junction had 1 base not matched to a gene; V was cut back by 5 bases and J by 2 bases. The CDR3 is 13 residues long. Germline lookup yields CDR1 SEHNR and CDR2 FQNEAQ (reference sequence). The CDR3 region is CASSRQGAYEQYF. The DNA of the CDR3 is TGTGCCAGCAGCAGACAGGGGGCCTACGAGCAGTACTTC.

In this sample, this clone turned up a few times. The rearrangement links TRBV5-1 to TRBJ1-1; weak D call: TRBD1 (5 bases). This CDR3 is built from 15 residues. V was shortened by 0 bases and J by 2 bases, with 11 bases between the two germline ends. From germline, CDR1 is SGHRS and CDR2 YFSETQ. CDR3 DNA: TGCGCCAGCAGCTTGGTTGGGGCCTCTAACACTGAAGCTTTCTTT. Protein sequence: CASSLVGASNTEAFF.

The CDR3 DNA is TGTGCCATCAGTGCTTACGGGGGCACAGATACGCAGTATTTT. This translates into CAISAYGGTDTQYF. The chain combines TRBV10-3 with TRBJ2-3; D perhaps matches TRBD2 (5 bases). The V gene lost 4 bases and the J gene lost 1 base, with 9 bases spanning the gap. The CDR3 covers 14 residues. Germline V CDR1 and CDR2: ENHRY, SYGVKD.

This clone was seen just once. The J gene is TRBJ2-6, the V gene TRBV27; D possibly corresponds to TRBD2 (6 bases). V dropped 5 bases and J dropped 4 bases, with 18 bases sitting between them. Germline V gene sequence: CDR1 MNHEY, CDR2 SMNVEV (reference sequence). The CDR3 has 17 amino acids. The CDR3 loop reads CASSQEFRGRGANVLTF. The CDR3 DNA reads as TGTGCCAGCAGTCAAGAATTTCGGGGGAGAGGGGCCAACGTCCTGACTTTC.

This clone showed up just a few times. The chain carries TRBV27 and TRBJ1-2; D might be TRBD1 (6 bases). Germline V CDR1 and CDR2: MNHEY, SMNVEV (reference sequence). Deletions cut 6 bases from V and 7 bases from J, with 21 bases between. CDR3 length equals 15 residues. The CDR3 is CASRGGGRVVGGYTF. DNA of the CDR3: TGTGCCAGCAGGGGAGGGGGAAGGGTTGTTGGTGGCTACACCTTC.

This clone was seen once. One end of the junction fails to match germline, which may point to a read error. The genes are TRBV9 and TRBJ1-3, with 8 bases that match TRBD1. The CDR3 consists of 16 residues. Germline values: CDR1 SGDLS, CDR2 YYNGEE. This CDR3 is CASSPTGAVSGNAIYF. For the CDR3, the DNA is TGTGCCAGCAGCCCGACAGGGGCCGTCTCTGGAAACGCCATATATTTT.

This clone was seen only once. This specimen includes other DNA sequences encoding the same CDR3. V is TRBV2 and J is TRBJ2-2; D is ambiguous. The CDR3 loop spans 14 amino acids. Between the trimmed V and J ends, which lost 2 bases and 0 bases, there was a span of 4 bases. In germline, CDR1 is SNHLY, CDR2 FYNNEI. The CDR3 loop is CASSELSNTGELFF. The CDR3 nucleotides read TGTGCCAGCAGTGAACTGTCGAACACCGGGGAGCTGTTTTTT.

This clone was detected only a few times. The genes are TRBV19 and TRBJ2-7, with a tentative D call TRBD2 (5 bases). Germline CDR1 reads LNHDA; CDR2 reads SQIVND (reference sequence). The CDR3 is 14 residues long. The V gene lost 3 bases and the J gene lost 2 bases, with 11 bases spanning the gap. This chain's CDR3 is CASSMRAGPYEQYF. As DNA, the CDR3 is TGTGCCAGTAGTATGCGGGCAGGACCCTACGAGCAGTACTTC.

The rearrangement uses TRBV11-2 and TRBJ2-7, with 8 positions matching TRBD1. Germline trimming cut 1 base from V and 2 bases from J; bases unmatched to any gene: 1. Per germline, CDR1 SGHAT and CDR2 FQNNGV. The CDR3 contains 14 residues. CDR3: CASSLGTGTYEQYF. As DNA, the CDR3 is TGTGCCAGCAGCTTAGGGACAGGGACCTACGAGCAGTACTTC.

This sequence joins TRBV7-2 and TRBJ1-5; the match to TRBD1 covers 7 bases. The V gene end was trimmed by 7 bases and the J gene end by 5 bases; junction bases not matched to a gene: 8. The CDR3 has 14 amino acids. Per germline, CDR1 SGHTA and CDR2 FQGNSA. The CDR3 spells CASTDGQAYQPQHF. DNA of the CDR3: TGTGCCAGCACCGACGGACAGGCCTATCAGCCCCAGCATTTT.

This clone was counted only a few times. At one boundary the junction diverges from the germline segment, which might be a read error. The chain's CDR3 is CASSLAGVKDSRIF. The CDR3 DNA reads as TGTGCCAGCAGCTTGGCCGGTGTTAAGGACTCTAGAATCTTC. The chain has TRBV5-6 and TRBJ2-1; D possibly corresponds to TRBD2 (5 bases). Germline V gene lookup returns CDR1 SGHDT and CDR2 YYEEEE. The CDR3 is made up of 14 amino acids.

The chain combines TRBV6-6 with TRBJ1-2, with D possibly TRBD1 on 6 matching bases. Per the germline V gene, CDR1 is MNHNY and CDR2 is SVGAGI (reference sequence). The CDR3 covers 14 residues. The V gene lost 6 bases and the J gene lost 4 bases, with 15 bases spanning the gap. CDR3 DNA sequence: TGTGCCAGCAGCCCAAGGACAGATTCCTATGGCTACACCTTC. It translates to CASSPRTDSYGYTF.

This chain joins TRBV6-6 and TRBJ2-7; D possibly corresponds to TRBD2 (5 bases). The CDR3 has 15 amino acids. CDR1 and CDR2 from the germline V gene are MNHNY and SVGAGI (reference sequence). Trimming shortened V by 2 bases and J by 5 bases, and 16 bases separated the two germline ends. The CDR3 spells CASSYGWGSEDEQYF. For the CDR3, the DNA is TGTGCCAGCAGTTACGGCTGGGGATCGGAGGACGAGCAGTACTTC.

This chain connects TRBV4-2 to TRBJ1-3, with D uncertain. V lost 0 bases to trimming and J lost 2 bases, with 8 bases between them. Per the germline V gene, CDR1 is LGHNA and CDR2 is YNFKEQ. This CDR3 region has 15 residues. The CDR3 DNA is TGTGCCAGCAGCCAAGAGGCGGTCGCTGGAAACACCATATATTTT. Its protein product is CASSQEAVAGNTIYF.

The chain has TRBV10-3 and TRBJ2-1; 7 nucleotides match TRBD2. With 0 bases clipped from V and 2 bases from J, the junction kept 7 bases outside the gene matches. The CDR3 is 17 amino acids. Looked up from germline, CDR1 is ENHRY and CDR2 is SYGVKD. In DNA form, the CDR3 reads TGTGCCATCAGTGAGTCGGGAGCTAGCGGCCCCTACAATGAGCAGTTCTTC. This codes for CAISESGASGPYNEQFF.